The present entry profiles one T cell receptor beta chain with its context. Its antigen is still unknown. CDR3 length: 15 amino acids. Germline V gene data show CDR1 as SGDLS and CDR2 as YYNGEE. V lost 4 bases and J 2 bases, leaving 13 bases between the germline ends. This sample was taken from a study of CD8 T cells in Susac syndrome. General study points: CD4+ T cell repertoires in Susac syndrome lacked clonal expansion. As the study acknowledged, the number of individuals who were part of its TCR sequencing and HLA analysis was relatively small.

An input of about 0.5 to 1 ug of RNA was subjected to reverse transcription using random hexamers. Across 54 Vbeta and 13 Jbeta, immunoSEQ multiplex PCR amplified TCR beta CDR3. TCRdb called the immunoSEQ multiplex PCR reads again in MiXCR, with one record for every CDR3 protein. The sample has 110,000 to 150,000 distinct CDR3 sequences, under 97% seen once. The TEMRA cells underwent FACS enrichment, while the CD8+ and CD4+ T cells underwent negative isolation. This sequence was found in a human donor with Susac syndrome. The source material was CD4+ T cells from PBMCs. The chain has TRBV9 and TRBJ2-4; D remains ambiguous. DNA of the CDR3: TGTGCCAGCAGCCCACCTCACAGTTCCAAAAACATTCAGTACTTC. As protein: CASSPPHSSKNIQYF. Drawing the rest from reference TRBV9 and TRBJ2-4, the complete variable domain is DSGVTQTPKHLITATGQRVTLRCSPRSGDLSVYWYQQSLDQGLQFLIQYYNGEERAKGNILERFSAQQFPDLHSELNLSSLELGDSALYFCASSPPHSSKNIQYFGAGTRLSVL.